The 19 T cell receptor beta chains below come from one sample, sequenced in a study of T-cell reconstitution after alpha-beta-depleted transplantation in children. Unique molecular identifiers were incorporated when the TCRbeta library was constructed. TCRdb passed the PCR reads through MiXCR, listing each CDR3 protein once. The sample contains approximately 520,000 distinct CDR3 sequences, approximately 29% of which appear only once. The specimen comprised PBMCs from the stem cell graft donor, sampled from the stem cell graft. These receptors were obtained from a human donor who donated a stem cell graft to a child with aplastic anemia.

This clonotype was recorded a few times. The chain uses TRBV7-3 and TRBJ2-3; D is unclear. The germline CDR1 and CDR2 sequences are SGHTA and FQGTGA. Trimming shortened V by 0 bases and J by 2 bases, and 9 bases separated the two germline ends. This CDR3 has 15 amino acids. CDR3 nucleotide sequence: TGTGCCAGCAGCTTAACGTCCCAGCCCACAGATACGCAGTATTTT. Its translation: CASSLTSQPTDTQYF.

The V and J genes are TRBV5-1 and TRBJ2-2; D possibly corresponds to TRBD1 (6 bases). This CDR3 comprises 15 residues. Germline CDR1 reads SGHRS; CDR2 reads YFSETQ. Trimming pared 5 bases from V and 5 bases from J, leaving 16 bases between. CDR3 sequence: CASRGNAGVTGELFF. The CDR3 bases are TGCGCCAGCAGAGGGAATGCAGGGGTTACCGGGGAGCTGTTTTTT.

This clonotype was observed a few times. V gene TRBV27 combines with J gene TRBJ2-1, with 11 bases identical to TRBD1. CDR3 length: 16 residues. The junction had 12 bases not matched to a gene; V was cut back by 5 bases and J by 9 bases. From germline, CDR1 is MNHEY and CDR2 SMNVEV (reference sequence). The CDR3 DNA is TGTGCCAGCAGTCTACGGACAGGGGGCTTGTGGGGTGAGCAGTTCTTC. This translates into CASSLRTGGLWGEQFF.

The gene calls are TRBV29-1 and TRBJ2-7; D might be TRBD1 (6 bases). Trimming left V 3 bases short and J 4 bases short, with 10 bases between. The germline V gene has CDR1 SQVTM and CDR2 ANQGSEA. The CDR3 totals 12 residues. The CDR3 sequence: CSVEHQGYEQYF. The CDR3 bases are TGCAGCGTTGAGCACCAGGGGTACGAGCAGTACTTC.

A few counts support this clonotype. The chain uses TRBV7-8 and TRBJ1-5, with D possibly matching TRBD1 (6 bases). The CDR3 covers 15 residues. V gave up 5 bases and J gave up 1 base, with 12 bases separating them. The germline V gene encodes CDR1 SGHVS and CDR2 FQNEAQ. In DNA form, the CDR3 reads TGTGCCAGCAGCCGAGGGGGATTGAGCAATCAGCCCCAGCATTTT. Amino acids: CASSRGGLSNQPQHF. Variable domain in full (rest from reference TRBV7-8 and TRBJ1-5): GAGVSQSPRYKVAKRGQDVALRCDPISGHVSLFWYQQALGQGPEFLTYFQNEAQLDKSGLPSDRFFAERPEGSVSTLKIQRTQQEDSAVYLCASSRGGLSNQPQHFGDGTRLSIL.

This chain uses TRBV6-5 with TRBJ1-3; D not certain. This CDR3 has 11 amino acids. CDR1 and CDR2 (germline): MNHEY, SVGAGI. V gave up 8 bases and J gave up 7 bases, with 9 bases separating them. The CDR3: CASSSINTIYF. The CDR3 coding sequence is TGTGCCAGCTCATCAATCAACACCATATATTTT.

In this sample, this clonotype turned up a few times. CDR3 sequence: CASSLRAGGPGDNEQFF. As DNA, the CDR3 is TGTGCCAGCAGCCTCCGAGCGGGAGGGCCTGGGGACAATGAGCAGTTCTTC. The chain links TRBV7-9 to TRBJ2-1; 10 nucleotides align to TRBD2. The germline V gene has CDR1 SEHNR and CDR2 FQNEAQ (reference sequence). The trim removed 5 bases at V and 5 bases at J, leaving 12 bases unmatched. The CDR3 is 17 amino acids.

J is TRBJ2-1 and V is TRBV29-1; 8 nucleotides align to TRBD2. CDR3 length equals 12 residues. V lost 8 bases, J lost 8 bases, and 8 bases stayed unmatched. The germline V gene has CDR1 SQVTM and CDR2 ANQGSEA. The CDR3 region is CSSGGVLDEQFF. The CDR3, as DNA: TGCAGCTCCGGGGGGGTTCTCGATGAGCAGTTCTTC.

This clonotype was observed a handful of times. This CDR3 is CASSFQGASTDTQYF. The CDR3 DNA reads TGTGCCAGCAGCTTCCAGGGGGCGAGCACAGATACGCAGTATTTT. V gene TRBV7-9 combines with J gene TRBJ2-3; 8 nucleotides align to TRBD1. CDR1 SEHNR and CDR2 FQNEAQ come from the germline V gene (reference sequence). V gave up 3 bases and J gave up 0 bases; unmatched junction bases: 2. CDR3 length: 15 amino acids.

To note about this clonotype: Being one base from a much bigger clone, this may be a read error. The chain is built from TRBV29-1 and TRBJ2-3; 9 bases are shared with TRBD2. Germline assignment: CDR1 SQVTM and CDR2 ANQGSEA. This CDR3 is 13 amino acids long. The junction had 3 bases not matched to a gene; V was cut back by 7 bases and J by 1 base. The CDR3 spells CSGRTSGTDTQYF. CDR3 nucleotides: TGCAGCGGCCGGACTAGCGGCACAGATACGCAGTATTTT.

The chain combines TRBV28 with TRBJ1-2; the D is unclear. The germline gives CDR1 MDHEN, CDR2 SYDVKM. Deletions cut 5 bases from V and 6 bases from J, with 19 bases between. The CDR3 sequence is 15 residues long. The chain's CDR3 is CASSPDPPGSDGYTF. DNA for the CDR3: TGTGCCAGCAGTCCGGATCCCCCCGGTTCGGATGGCTACACCTTC.

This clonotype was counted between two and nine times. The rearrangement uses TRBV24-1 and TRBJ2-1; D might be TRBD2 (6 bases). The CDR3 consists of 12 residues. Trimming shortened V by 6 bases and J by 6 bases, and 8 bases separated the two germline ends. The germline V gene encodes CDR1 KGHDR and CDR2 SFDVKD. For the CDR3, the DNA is TGTGCCACCAGTATCGGGGGCAATGAGCAGTTCTTC. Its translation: CATSIGGNEQFF.

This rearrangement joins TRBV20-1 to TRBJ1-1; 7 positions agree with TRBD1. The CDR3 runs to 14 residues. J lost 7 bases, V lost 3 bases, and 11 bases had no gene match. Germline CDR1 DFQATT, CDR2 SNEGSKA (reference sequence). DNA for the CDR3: TGCAGTGCTAGTAGCGGGACAGTTAAGAATGAAGCTTTCTTT. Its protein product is CSASSGTVKNEAFF.

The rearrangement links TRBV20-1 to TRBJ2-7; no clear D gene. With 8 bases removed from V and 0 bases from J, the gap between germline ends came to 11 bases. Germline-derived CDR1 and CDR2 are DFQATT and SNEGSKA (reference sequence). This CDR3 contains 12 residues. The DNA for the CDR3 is TGCAGTTCTACAAGGAGCTCCTACGAGCAGTACTTC. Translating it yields CSSTRSSYEQYF.

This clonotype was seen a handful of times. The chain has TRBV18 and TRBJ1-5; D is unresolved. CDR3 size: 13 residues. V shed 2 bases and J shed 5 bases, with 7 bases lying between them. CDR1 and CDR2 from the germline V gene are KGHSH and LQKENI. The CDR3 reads CASSPSRDQPQHF. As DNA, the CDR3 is TGTGCCAGCTCACCATCAAGGGATCAGCCCCAGCATTTT.

CDR3 sequence reads: CASSPRPGGYTEAFF. The DNA of the CDR3 is TGTGCCAGCAGCCCTCGTCCAGGTGGCTACACTGAAGCTTTCTTT. The J gene is TRBJ1-1, the V gene TRBV11-1; D gene unclear. V lost 5 bases and J lost 3, with 16 bases in between. This CDR3 is 15 amino acids long. Germline-derived CDR1 and CDR2 are SGHAT and FQDESV (reference sequence).

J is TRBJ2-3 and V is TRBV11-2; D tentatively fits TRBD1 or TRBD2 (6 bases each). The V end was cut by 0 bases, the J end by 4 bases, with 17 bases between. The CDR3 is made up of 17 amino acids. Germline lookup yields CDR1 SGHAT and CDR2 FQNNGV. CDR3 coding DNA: TGTGCCAGCAGCTTAGAGTGGAGGGGGTCCGTGGCAGATACGCAGTATTTT. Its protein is CASSLEWRGSVADTQYF.

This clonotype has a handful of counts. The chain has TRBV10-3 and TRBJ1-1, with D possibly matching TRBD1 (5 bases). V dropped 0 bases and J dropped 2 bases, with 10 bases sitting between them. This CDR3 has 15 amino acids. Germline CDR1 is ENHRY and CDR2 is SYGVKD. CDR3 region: CAISESTVLNTEAFF. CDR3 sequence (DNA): TGTGCCATCAGTGAGTCGACAGTGTTAAACACTGAAGCTTTCTTT.

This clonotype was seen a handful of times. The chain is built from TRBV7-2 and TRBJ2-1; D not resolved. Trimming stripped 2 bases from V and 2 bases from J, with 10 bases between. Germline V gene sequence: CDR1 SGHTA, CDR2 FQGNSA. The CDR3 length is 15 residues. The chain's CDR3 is CASSLSSGAYNEQFF. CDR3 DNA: TGTGCCAGCAGCTTATCCTCGGGTGCCTACAATGAGCAGTTCTTC.